Listed below are T cell receptor beta chains from one sample, sequenced in a study of OX40 agonist ivuxolimab in advanced cancers. Method: immunoSEQ multiplex PCR; TCRdb's copy keeps in-frame clones and lacks some. The sample lists 100,000 or so clones, approximately 93% occurring once. The sequenced sample was CD4+ or CD8+ T cells sorted from blood, obtained in a trial of the OX40 agonist ivuxolimab. The source is an adult with an advanced solid tumor such as melanoma, head and neck, liver or kidney cancer. CDR3s include the opening cysteine and the closing phenylalanine or tryptophan. The order of the fields is D gene, V gene, J gene, clone size, CDR3 protein, CDR3 DNA. D genes are given only for firm matches. Expanded clones get a size class; other rows say once, few or many, or leave the size out.

d_call: NA; v_call: TRBV5-6; j_call: TRBJ1-1; clone_size: NA; cdr3_aa: CASSPKGLGFTEAFF; cdr3_nt: TGTGCCAGCAGCCCGAAGGGGTTGGGATTCACTGAAGCTTTCTTT
d_call: TRBD1; v_call: TRBV10-3; j_call: TRBJ2-7; clone_size: NA; cdr3_aa: CAISEQGVGDEQYF; cdr3_nt: TGTGCCATCAGTGAGCAGGGGGTAGGTGACGAGCAGTACTTC
d_call: TRBD2; v_call: TRBV5-1; j_call: TRBJ2-3; clone_size: NA; cdr3_aa: CASSLDSGDTQYF; cdr3_nt: TGCGCCAGCAGCTTGGATAGCGGGGATACGCAGTATTTT
d_call: NA; v_call: TRBV30; j_call: TRBJ2-3; clone_size: once; cdr3_aa: CAWRGTSTDTQYF; cdr3_nt: TGTGCCTGGAGAGGGACTAGCACAGATACGCAGTATTTT
d_call: TRBD1; v_call: TRBV4-2; j_call: TRBJ2-2; clone_size: NA; cdr3_aa: CASSQDMWGQGPGELFF; cdr3_nt: TGTGCCAGCAGCCAAGATATGTGGGGACAGGGGCCCGGGGAGCTGTTTTTT
d_call: NA; v_call: TRBV6-5; j_call: TRBJ1-6; clone_size: NA; cdr3_aa: CASSYDRNSPLHF; cdr3_nt: TGTGCCAGCAGTTACGACAGAAATTCACCCCTCCACTTT
d_call: TRBD1; v_call: TRBV28; j_call: TRBJ1-2; clone_size: NA; cdr3_aa: CASSLPDRIYGYTF; cdr3_nt: TGTGCCAGCAGTTTACCGGACAGGATCTATGGCTACACCTTC
d_call: NA; v_call: TRBV5-1; j_call: TRBJ2-7; clone_size: NA; cdr3_aa: CASSPSGYEQYF; cdr3_nt: TGCGCCAGCAGCCCCTCGGGCTACGAGCAGTACTTC
d_call: TRBD1; v_call: TRBV5-1; j_call: TRBJ1-1; clone_size: NA; cdr3_aa: CASSLPGTGMNTEAFF; cdr3_nt: TGCGCCAGCAGCTTACCCGGGACAGGGATGAACACTGAAGCTTTCTTT
d_call: NA; v_call: TRBV5-4; j_call: TRBJ1-2; clone_size: NA; cdr3_aa: CASSFGNGNYGYTF; cdr3_nt: TGTGCCAGCAGCTTCGGAAACGGGAACTATGGCTACACCTTC